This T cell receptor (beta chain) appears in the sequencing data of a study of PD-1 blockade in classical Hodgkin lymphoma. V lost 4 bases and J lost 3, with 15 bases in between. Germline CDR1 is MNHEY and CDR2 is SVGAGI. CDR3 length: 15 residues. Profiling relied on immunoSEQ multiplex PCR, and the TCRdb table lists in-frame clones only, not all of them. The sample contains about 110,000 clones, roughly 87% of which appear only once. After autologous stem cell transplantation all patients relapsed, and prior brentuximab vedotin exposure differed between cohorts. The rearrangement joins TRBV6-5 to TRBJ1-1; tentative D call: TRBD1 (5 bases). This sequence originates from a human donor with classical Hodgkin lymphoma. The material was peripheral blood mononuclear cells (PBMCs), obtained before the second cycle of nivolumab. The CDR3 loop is CASSFGARRHTEAFF. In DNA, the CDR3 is TGTGCCAGCAGTTTCGGGGCTCGCCGCCACACTGAAGCTTTCTTT.